Below are 21 T cell receptor beta chains sequenced from a single sample in a study of T cells in tuberculosis. Time point of the sample: new active TB diagnosis, blood taken before or within 7 days of starting treatment. Data came from immunoSEQ multiplex PCR; TCRdb stores just in-frame clones and leaves some out. The sample contains about 38,000 clones, roughly 95% of which appear only once. Sequencing was performed on PBMCs, taken at tuberculosis diagnosis. These receptors originate from an adult with tuberculosis.

The chain is built from TRBV27 and TRBJ2-5; possibly TRBD2 for D (5 bases). V lost 2 bases, J lost 5 bases, and 15 bases lay in between. This CDR3 comprises 15 residues. Per the germline V gene, CDR1 is MNHEY and CDR2 is SMNVEV (reference sequence). As DNA, the CDR3 is TGTGCCAGCAGTTTAGACGGACTGAGACGGGAGACCCAGTACTTC. It specifies CASSLDGLRRETQYF.

DNA of the CDR3: TGCGCCAGCAGCTTGTATCCCGGTCCTGGAGAGACCCAGTACTTC. It specifies CASSLYPGPGETQYF. The chain joins TRBV5-1 to TRBJ2-5, with D unresolved. Trimming pared 1 base from V and 4 bases from J, leaving 14 bases between. CDR1 and CDR2 (germline): SGHRS, YFSETQ. The CDR3 spans 15 residues.

The chain carries TRBV7-9 and TRBJ2-7; D may be TRBD1 (5 bases). Trimming removed 4 bases at V and 3 bases at J, with 10 bases between. The CDR3 sequence is 13 residues long. Germline CDR1 is SEHNR and CDR2 is FQNEAQ (reference sequence). The CDR3 nucleotides are TGTGCCAGCAGCTCGGAGACAGACTACGAGCAGTACTTC. Amino acids: CASSSETDYEQYF.

This sequence joins TRBV7-9 and TRBJ2-7; TRBD1 agrees at 9 bases. The germline V gene has CDR1 SEHNR and CDR2 FQNEAQ (reference sequence). V lost 4 bases and J lost 3; bases outside the gene matches: 4. The CDR3 loop spans 14 amino acids. CDR3 DNA: TGTGCCAGCAGCTCCGGGACAGGGTACTACGAGCAGTACTTC. Translating gives CASSSGTGYYEQYF.

This sequence joins TRBV7-7 and TRBJ1-6; D is unresolved. The V end was cut by 2 bases, the J end by 7 bases, with 6 bases between. Germline V gives CDR1 SSHAT, CDR2 FNYEAQ (reference sequence). The CDR3 length is 13 residues. In DNA, the CDR3 is TGTGCCAGCAGCTTAACGGGGAATTCACCCCTCCACTTT. The encoded protein is CASSLTGNSPLHF.

This clone occurred once. This chain uses TRBV30 with TRBJ1-2; D is ambiguous. The CDR3 has 13 residues. Germline V gene data show CDR1 as GTSNPN and CDR2 as SVGIG (reference sequence). Trimming left V 2 bases short and J 4 bases short, with 11 bases between. CDR3 bases: TGTGCCTGGAGTCGGGATTACAGCTATGGCTACACCTTC. Protein: CAWSRDYSYGYTF.

The gene calls are TRBV5-1 and TRBJ1-2, with TRBD1 matching 10 bases. J gave up 0 bases and V 0 bases, and 11 bases lay outside the gene matches. Germline V gene lookup returns CDR1 SGHRS and CDR2 YFSETQ. The length of the CDR3 is 19 residues. CDR3 loop: CASSLVRQGAGFANYGYTF. The CDR3 DNA reads as TGCGCCAGCAGCTTGGTCAGACAGGGGGCTGGGTTTGCTAACTATGGCTACACCTTC. Together with reference TRBV5-1 and TRBJ1-2, the CDR3 gives the full variable domain: KAGVTQTPRYLIKTRGQQVTLSCSPISGHRSVSWYQQTPGQGLQFLFEYFSETQRNKGNFPGRFSGRQFSNSRSEMNVSTLELGDSALYLCASSLVRQGAGFANYGYTFGSGTRLTVV.

This chain links TRBV19 with TRBJ2-3; the match to TRBD1 covers 9 bases. V shed 7 bases and J 5 bases; nucleotides not matched to a gene: 10. Looked up from germline, CDR1 is LNHDA and CDR2 is SQIVND (reference sequence). This CDR3 contains 15 residues. The CDR3 spells CASKRRDRDGDTQYF. CDR3 coding DNA: TGTGCCAGTAAACGCCGGGACAGGGATGGAGATACGCAGTATTTT.

The chain combines TRBV10-2 with TRBJ1-1, with 7 nucleotides matching TRBD1. CDR3 length equals 15 residues. Germline CDR1 reads WSHSY; CDR2 reads SAAADI. After removal of 2 bases from V and 1 base from J, the junction contained 4 bases not matched to a gene. Here the CDR3 reads CASSERDSRNTEAFF. The DNA of the CDR3 is TGCGCCAGCAGTGAGAGGGACAGCCGGAACACTGAAGCTTTCTTT.

The chain recombines TRBV7-9 with TRBJ1-2; TRBD1 agrees at 7 bases. The J segment lost 12 bases and the V segment lost 4 bases, leaving 8 bases of the junction unmatched. The CDR3 is made up of 12 amino acids. CDR1 is SEHNR and CDR2 is FQNEAQ in the germline V gene (reference sequence). CDR3 residues: CASSSPLGQDTF. The CDR3 DNA follows: TGTGCCAGCAGCTCTCCCCTCGGACAGGACACCTTC.

The chain has TRBV10-1 and TRBJ2-2; TRBD1 matches at 10 bases. The J segment lost 5 bases and the V segment lost 6 bases, leaving 6 bases of the junction unmatched. CDR1 WNHNN and CDR2 SYGVQD come from the germline V gene (reference sequence). The CDR3 runs 15 residues. This chain's CDR3 is CASRSGTGVTGELFF. The CDR3 region has the DNA TGCGCCAGCAGATCCGGGACAGGGGTGACCGGGGAGCTGTTTTTT.

The chain links TRBV18 to TRBJ1-6, with 12 bases that match TRBD1. The junction had 2 bases not matched to a gene; V was cut back by 0 bases and J by 5 bases. Germline lookup yields CDR1 KGHSH and CDR2 LQKENI. The CDR3 contains 17 residues. Here the CDR3 DNA reads TGTGCCAGCTCACCACCGGGACAGGGGGCCGATAATTCACCCCTCCACTTT. Translation gives CASSPPGQGADNSPLHF.

This chain connects TRBV7-9 to TRBJ2-4; 7 bases match TRBD2. CDR3 length equals 16 residues. V was clipped by 1 base and J by 0 bases; unmatched bases: 3. The germline CDR1 and CDR2 sequences are SEHNR and FQNEAQ (reference sequence). The DNA of the CDR3 is TGTGCCAGCAGCTTAGTAGGGACTACAGCCAAAAACATTCAGTACTTC. It encodes CASSLVGTTAKNIQYF.

V usage is TRBV2 and J usage is TRBJ2-1; 14 bases agree with TRBD2. The CDR3 runs to 15 residues. V was pared by 7 bases and J by 11 bases, with 10 bases of the junction left unmatched. Germline loops: CDR1 SNHLY, CDR2 FYNNEI. The CDR3 is CASTAGTSGGGKQFF. In nucleotides, the CDR3 is TGTGCCAGCACGGCTGGGACTAGCGGGGGCGGTAAGCAGTTCTTC.

This clone was observed a handful of times. The chain uses TRBV10-3 and TRBJ1-2; tentative D call: TRBD1 (6 bases). V shed 9 bases and J shed 2 bases, with 19 bases lying between them. CDR3 length: 15 residues. Germline V lookup: CDR1 ENHRY, CDR2 SYGVKD. The CDR3 spells CAILQPTGANYGYTF. The CDR3 DNA follows: TGTGCCATACTACAACCGACAGGCGCAAACTATGGCTACACCTTC.

The gene calls are TRBV21-1 and TRBJ2-1; the table's D call, TRBD2, has no DNA check behind it. TRBV21-1 is flagged as a pseudogene. The CDR3 runs to 15 residues. CDR3 nucleotide sequence: TGTGCCAGCACCTTCCCCTCTAGCGGGGTCAATGAGCAGTTCTTC. Translation: CASTFPSSGVNEQFF.

V and J are TRBV5-1 and TRBJ2-7; weak D call: TRBD1 (6 bases). CDR1 SGHRS and CDR2 YFSETQ come from the germline V gene. CDR3 length: 15 residues. V was trimmed by 1 base and J by 3 bases, leaving 14 bases between them. The CDR3 bases are TGCGCCAGCAGCTTGAATGCAGGGGTGGGCTACGAGCAGTACTTC. This sequence encodes CASSLNAGVGYEQYF.

The gene calls are TRBV5-1 and TRBJ2-5; tentative D call: TRBD1 (5 bases). V gave up 5 bases and J gave up 2 bases, with 19 bases separating them. CDR3 length: 16 residues. The germline V gene encodes CDR1 SGHRS and CDR2 YFSETQ. In nucleotides, the CDR3 is TGCGCCAGCAGAAAAGGTTCAGGGTTTGGTCAAGAGACCCAGTACTTC. This encodes CASRKGSGFGQETQYF.

The rearrangement uses TRBV9 and TRBJ1-6; the D is unclear. Germline assignment: CDR1 SGDLS and CDR2 YYNGEE. This CDR3 is built from 20 residues. The V end lost 4 bases, the J end lost 0 bases, and 23 bases lay between the germline ends. Written as DNA, the CDR3 is TGTGCCAGCAGCTCCGCCCTAGGTACATCGGGAAGCTCCTATAATTCACCCCTCCACTTT. Its translation: CASSSALGTSGSSYNSPLHF.

This chain connects TRBV6-4 to TRBJ1-1, with a tentative D call TRBD1 (6 bases). CDR3 length: 13 amino acids. With 3 bases removed from V and 1 base from J, the gap between germline ends came to 6 bases. Germline assignment: CDR1 MRHNA and CDR2 SNTAGT. The CDR3 reads CASSEQGNTEAFF. The CDR3 DNA follows: TGTGCCAGCAGTGAACAGGGGAACACTGAAGCTTTCTTT.

This clone was detected once. This sequence joins TRBV2 and TRBJ1-1, with TRBD1 as a possible D gene (6 bases). The CDR3 length is 12 residues. The V and J ends lost 4 bases and 6 bases respectively, with 9 bases between them. The germline CDR1 and CDR2 sequences are SNHLY and FYNNEI. CDR3 DNA: TGTGCCAGCAGTGCCCACAGGGCTGAAGCTTTCTTT. Its translation is CASSAHRAEAFF.